The 31 T cell receptor beta chains below were found in one sample sequenced in a study of blood T cell repertoires in COVID-19. TCRdb's copy holds only in-frame clones and misses some; the assay was immunoSEQ multiplex PCR. The top ten hold roughly 15% of the sample, which has 60,000 to 85,000 clones, around 82% seen once. Sequenced material: peripheral blood. The receptors here all came from a human donor in a cohort sampled during active COVID-19.

This chain uses TRBV19 with TRBJ2-5; 11 bases agree with TRBD1. The length of the CDR3 is 14 residues. J gave up 6 bases and V 4 bases, and 4 bases lay outside the gene matches. CDR1 is LNHDA, CDR2 SQIVND, per germline (reference sequence). CDR3 protein: CASSTGQGAKTQYF. The CDR3 DNA sequence: TGTGCCAGTAGTACTGGACAGGGGGCAAAGACCCAGTACTTC. Supplemented by reference TRBV19 and TRBJ2-5, the full variable domain reads DGGITQSPKYLFRKEGQNVTLSCEQNLNHDAMYWYRQDPGQGLRLIYYSQIVNDFQKGDIAEGYSVSREKKESFPLTVTSAQKNPTAFYLCASSTGQGAKTQYFGPGTRLLVL.

This clone was seen many times. This sequence joins TRBV5-4 and TRBJ2-1; D might be TRBD1 (5 bases). Between the trimmed V and J ends, which lost 2 bases and 1 base, there was a span of 10 bases. This CDR3 is 15 amino acids long. Germline V lookup: CDR1 SGHNT, CDR2 YYREEE (reference sequence). DNA of the CDR3: TGTGCCAGCAGCTTTTCCACAGGATCCTACAATGAGCAGTTCTTC. Translation gives CASSFSTGSYNEQFF.

This clone was observed once. The chain recombines TRBV7-9 with TRBJ2-3, with a weak D call TRBD1 (6 bases). V gave up 5 bases and J gave up 10 bases, with 28 bases separating them. The CDR3 totals 17 residues. Germline V gene sequence: CDR1 SEHNR, CDR2 FQNEAQ (reference sequence). The DNA for the CDR3 is TGTGCCAGCAGCCTAACACCCACAGGGCTCCAGAGGCCATCGCAGTATTTT. Amino acids: CASSLTPTGLQRPSQYF.

The table lists this clone with a few counts. The chain carries TRBV7-6 and TRBJ2-7; 9 nucleotides agree with TRBD1. This CDR3 spans 15 amino acids. The trim removed 2 bases at V and 0 bases at J, leaving 2 bases unmatched. Per the germline V gene, CDR1 is SGHVS and CDR2 is FNYEAQ. CDR3 residues: CASSLRDRVSYEQYF. The CDR3 bases are TGTGCCAGCAGCTTAAGGGACAGGGTCTCCTACGAGCAGTACTTC.

This chain's CDR3 is CASSLAGQHYGYTF. The DNA for the CDR3 is TGTGCCAGCAGCTTGGCCGGACAGCACTATGGCTACACCTTC. V is TRBV5-4 and J is TRBJ1-2; possibly TRBD1 for D (6 bases). With 0 bases removed from V and 3 bases from J, the gap between germline ends came to 9 bases. From germline, CDR1 is SGHNT and CDR2 YYREEE (reference sequence). This CDR3 has 14 amino acids.

This rearrangement joins TRBV30 to TRBJ1-5; 10 bases align to TRBD1. The CDR3 covers 16 residues. CDR1 is GTSNPN and CDR2 is SVGIG in the germline V gene (reference sequence). V dropped 5 bases and J dropped 7; count of bases not matched to a gene: 14. CDR3 protein: CAWGVGRQGAGQPQHF. DNA of the CDR3: TGTGCCTGGGGCGTAGGGCGACAGGGGGCCGGACAGCCCCAGCATTTT.

V usage is TRBV5-1 and J usage is TRBJ1-2; 8 bases map to TRBD1. V shed 3 bases and J 4 bases; nucleotides not matched to a gene: 2. Germline CDR1 is SGHRS and CDR2 is YFSETQ. The CDR3 length is 13 residues. For the CDR3, the DNA is TGCGCCAGCAGCTACGACAGGGGCTATGGCTACACCTTC. Protein product: CASSYDRGYGYTF.

The sample holds many counts of this clone. This chain connects TRBV6-5 to TRBJ2-7; TRBD2 matches at 10 bases. From germline, CDR1 is MNHEY and CDR2 SVGAGI. Losses at the gene ends were 6 bases for V and 4 bases for J; bases not matched to a gene: 6. The CDR3 has 14 amino acids. CDR3 residues: CASSALAGVYEQYF. CDR3 bases: TGTGCCAGCAGCGCCCTAGCGGGAGTATACGAGCAGTACTTC.

This chain links TRBV5-3 with TRBJ1-1; TRBD1 matches at 9 bases. TRBV5-3 is placed among ORFs of uncertain function. V was clipped by 0 bases and J by 4 bases; unmatched bases: 1. This CDR3 region has 14 residues. CDR3 residues: CARSLGQGVTEAFF. For the CDR3, the DNA is TGTGCCAGAAGCTTGGGACAGGGGGTCACTGAAGCTTTCTTT.

This clone appeared a single time. The J gene is TRBJ2-3, the V gene TRBV5-1, with D perhaps matching TRBD1 (6 bases). This CDR3 comprises 14 residues. Trimming shortened V by 2 bases and J by 2 bases, and 9 bases separated the two germline ends. Germline-derived CDR1 and CDR2 are SGHRS and YFSETQ. The CDR3 region has the DNA TGCGCCAGCAGCTTCGGACAGATCACAGATACGCAGTATTTT. It translates to CASSFGQITDTQYF.

This sequence joins TRBV7-8 and TRBJ2-7; TRBD2 matches at 15 bases. Unmatched junction bases numbered 11, after V lost 5 bases and J lost 3 bases. The germline V gene encodes CDR1 SGHVS and CDR2 FQNEAQ. This CDR3 comprises 18 residues. CDR3 sequence: CASSLSGTSGRKDYEQYF. For the CDR3, the DNA is TGTGCCAGCAGCCTCTCCGGGACTAGCGGGAGGAAGGACTACGAGCAGTACTTC.

The V gene is TRBV3-1 (or the pseudogene TRBV3-2), the J gene TRBJ2-7; 7 nucleotides agree with TRBD1. The CDR3 has 15 amino acids. The germline CDR1 and CDR2 sequences are LGHDT and YNNKEL (reference sequence). Losses at the gene ends were 4 bases for V and 0 bases for J; bases not matched to a gene: 6. The CDR3 bases are TGTGCCAGCAGCCTGTGGGGACAGTCCTCCTACGAGCAGTACTTC. This sequence encodes CASSLWGQSSYEQYF.

In this sample, this clone turned up once. The chain is built from TRBV18 and TRBJ2-7; 12 positions agree with TRBD2. CDR1 is KGHSH, CDR2 LQKENI, per germline. Trimming removed 2 bases from V and 4 bases from J; junction bases left unmatched: 6. The CDR3 consists of 16 residues. CDR3 loop: CASSPRASGRAYEQYF. The CDR3 DNA reads TGTGCCAGCTCACCAAGGGCTAGCGGGAGGGCTTACGAGCAGTACTTC.

The chain couples TRBV29-1 to TRBJ2-3, with TRBD2 matching over 9 bases. The CDR3 totals 15 residues. The V segment lost 7 bases and the J segment 3 bases; nucleotides outside the gene matches: 11. Germline values: CDR1 SQVTM, CDR2 ANQGSEA. Written as DNA, the CDR3 is TGCAGCGGTCTTGGGGCGGGAGGGGGTACAGATACGCAGTATTTT. This encodes CSGLGAGGGTDTQYF.

The chain employs TRBV5-1 and TRBJ2-7, with 14 bases that match TRBD2. Trimming removed 3 bases from V and 4 bases from J; junction bases left unmatched: 3. Germline CDR1 and CDR2: SGHRS and YFSETQ. The CDR3 extends over 15 amino acids. CDR3 coding DNA: TGCGCCAGCAGCTGGGGGACTAGCGGGAGATACGAGCAGTACTTC. Its translation is CASSWGTSGRYEQYF.

The chain uses TRBV9 and TRBJ2-2; 11 bases are shared with TRBD2. After removal of 4 bases from V and 6 bases from J, the junction contained 20 bases not matched to a gene. From germline, CDR1 is SGDLS and CDR2 YYNGEE. The CDR3 is 20 amino acids. The CDR3 region has the DNA TGTGCCAGCAGCCTTGATCCACTAGCGGGAGCGACATCGCGCGCCGGGGAGCTGTTTTTT. Amino acid sequence: CASSLDPLAGATSRAGELFF.

The chain recombines TRBV19 with TRBJ2-4; 8 positions agree with TRBD2. The V segment lost 1 base and the J segment 4 bases; nucleotides outside the gene matches: 6. This CDR3 has 16 amino acids. The germline CDR1 and CDR2 sequences are LNHDA and SQIVND (reference sequence). The CDR3 here is CASSIVPGRAKNIQYF. The CDR3 DNA reads TGTGCCAGTAGTATAGTTCCCGGGAGGGCAAAAAACATTCAGTACTTC.

The rearrangement joins TRBV28 to TRBJ1-5; 8 bases are shared with TRBD1. The V segment lost 6 bases and the J segment 1 base; nucleotides outside the gene matches: 8. The CDR3 is made up of 16 amino acids. Germline V gene sequence: CDR1 MDHEN, CDR2 SYDVKM. CDR3 nucleotide sequence: TGTGCCAGCAGGCAGGGGGCTGTCAGGAGCAATCAGCCCCAGCATTTT. Its translation is CASRQGAVRSNQPQHF.

This clone was seen more than once but under ten times. The rearrangement joins TRBV28 to TRBJ1-5; tentatively, D is TRBD1 (6 bases). Between the trimmed V and J ends, which lost 2 bases and 0 bases, there was a span of 14 bases. The length of the CDR3 is 17 residues. The germline V gene encodes CDR1 MDHEN and CDR2 SYDVKM. The CDR3 DNA reads as TGTGCCAGCAGTTTAGATAGGGGGAGATATAGCAATCAGCCCCAGCATTTT. Its protein is CASSLDRGRYSNQPQHF.

The V gene is TRBV30, the J gene TRBJ2-1; TRBD2 agrees at 10 bases. The V gene end was trimmed by 0 bases and the J gene end by 4 bases; junction bases not matched to a gene: 3. Germline V gene data show CDR1 as GTSNPN and CDR2 as SVGIG (reference sequence). The length of the CDR3 is 15 residues. CDR3 residues: CAWSVLAGPYNEQFF. The CDR3 DNA reads as TGTGCCTGGAGTGTACTAGCGGGACCGTACAATGAGCAGTTCTTC.

The chain uses TRBV5-1 and TRBJ2-1, with 11 bases aligning to TRBD2. V lost 2 bases to trimming and J lost 7 bases; unmatched junction nucleotides: 5. Per germline, CDR1 SGHRS and CDR2 YFSETQ. The CDR3 loop spans 15 amino acids. The DNA for the CDR3 is TGCGCCAGCAGCTTACTAGCGGGAGCAGGGAATGAGCAGTTCTTC. It specifies CASSLLAGAGNEQFF.

The rearrangement joins TRBV3-1 (or the pseudogene TRBV3-2) to TRBJ1-5; D is unresolved. With 0 bases removed from V and 4 bases from J, the gap between germline ends came to 7 bases. Germline assignment: CDR1 LGHDT and CDR2 YNNKEL (reference sequence). The CDR3 length is 14 residues. The CDR3 here is CASSQEPGNQPQHF. CDR3 bases: TGTGCCAGCAGCCAAGAGCCAGGAAATCAGCCCCAGCATTTT.

The rearrangement uses TRBV10-3 and TRBJ2-1, with D possibly TRBD2 on 6 matching bases. V shed 3 bases and J shed 3 bases, with 15 bases lying between them. The length of the CDR3 is 16 residues. The germline V gene has CDR1 ENHRY and CDR2 SYGVKD. The CDR3 nucleotides are TGTGCCATCAGTGATCCCCCCTCGGGAGACTACAATGAGCAGTTCTTC. Translated: CAISDPPSGDYNEQFF.

A remark on this clone: Within the sample, other DNA sequences also encode this same CDR3. The chain links TRBV7-9 to TRBJ2-7; the match to TRBD2 covers 11 bases. The CDR3 is made up of 15 amino acids. Germline-derived CDR1 and CDR2 are SEHNR and FQNEAQ (reference sequence). Trimming took 5 bases from V and 3 from J; bases not matched to a gene: 6. The CDR3 region has the DNA TGTGCCAGCAGCCCAACCGGGACTAGCGGCTACGAGCAGTACTTC. It is translated as CASSPTGTSGYEQYF. The full variable domain, rest sourced from reference TRBV7-9 and TRBJ2-7, is DTGVSQNPRHKITKRGQNVTFRCDPISEHNRLYWYRQTLGQGPEFLTYFQNEAQLEKSRLLSDRFSAERPKGSFSTLEIQRTEQGDSAMYLCASSPTGTSGYEQYFGPGTRLTVT.

This clone occurred once. The chain uses TRBV28 and TRBJ2-5; TRBD2 matches 7 bases. The V gene's germline CDR1 is MDHEN and CDR2 SYDVKM. The CDR3 contains 13 residues. V lost 7 bases to trimming and J lost 9 bases; unmatched junction nucleotides: 11. CDR3: CASNREGRRPQYF. In DNA, the CDR3 is TGTGCCAGCAATAGGGAGGGCAGGCGACCCCAGTACTTC.

V is TRBV11-3 and J is TRBJ2-5, with D perhaps matching TRBD1 (6 bases). The V gene's germline CDR1 is SGHNT and CDR2 YENEEA. The CDR3 has 13 amino acids. V shed 3 bases and J shed 5 bases, with 10 bases lying between them. In nucleotides, the CDR3 is TGTGCCAGCAGCTTCTCAGGGGTGGAGACCCAGTACTTC. It is translated as CASSFSGVETQYF.

This sequence joins TRBV19 and TRBJ1-3; D call uncertain. Per germline, CDR1 LNHDA and CDR2 SQIVND (reference sequence). Trimming pared 2 bases from V and 0 bases from J, leaving 8 bases between. This CDR3 is 15 amino acids long. CDR3 region: CASSISGFSGNTIYF. The CDR3, as DNA: TGTGCCAGTAGTATATCGGGGTTCTCTGGAAACACCATATATTTT.

V and J are TRBV7-9 and TRBJ1-1; D possibly corresponds to TRBD1 (6 bases). CDR3 size: 14 residues. Germline V gene lookup returns CDR1 SEHNR and CDR2 FQNEAQ (reference sequence). Trimming removed 2 bases from V and 7 bases from J, with 14 bases in between. The CDR3 nucleotides are TGTGCCAGCAGCTTAAGAGACAGGTCGGTTGAAGCTTTCTTT. Amino acids: CASSLRDRSVEAFF.

This rearrangement joins TRBV7-2 to TRBJ1-6; D is undetermined. Germline assignment: CDR1 SGHTA and CDR2 FQGNSA. Deletions cut 8 bases from V and 8 bases from J, with 13 bases between. The CDR3 is made up of 13 amino acids. The CDR3 DNA sequence: TGTGCCAGCGGAGGGTTTGGAGATTCACCCCTCCACTTT. Amino acids: CASGGFGDSPLHF.

The rearrangement links TRBV7-8 to TRBJ2-7; 8 nucleotides agree with TRBD2. CDR3 length: 14 residues. Germline CDR1 is SGHVS and CDR2 is FQNEAQ. Germline trimming cut 8 bases from V and 6 bases from J; bases unmatched to any gene: 12. The DNA for the CDR3 is TGTGCCAGCTCCTCCGCGGCGGGAGGCCCCGAGCAGTACTTC. Residues: CASSSAAGGPEQYF.

This chain joins TRBV5-1 and TRBJ2-7; a possible D gene is TRBD2 (6 bases). Germline lookup yields CDR1 SGHRS and CDR2 YFSETQ. With 3 bases removed from V and 0 bases from J, the gap between germline ends came to 13 bases. This CDR3 comprises 15 residues. The CDR3: CASSSLAGSSYEQYF. The CDR3 bases are TGCGCCAGCAGCTCGCTTGCGGGAAGCTCCTACGAGCAGTACTTC.